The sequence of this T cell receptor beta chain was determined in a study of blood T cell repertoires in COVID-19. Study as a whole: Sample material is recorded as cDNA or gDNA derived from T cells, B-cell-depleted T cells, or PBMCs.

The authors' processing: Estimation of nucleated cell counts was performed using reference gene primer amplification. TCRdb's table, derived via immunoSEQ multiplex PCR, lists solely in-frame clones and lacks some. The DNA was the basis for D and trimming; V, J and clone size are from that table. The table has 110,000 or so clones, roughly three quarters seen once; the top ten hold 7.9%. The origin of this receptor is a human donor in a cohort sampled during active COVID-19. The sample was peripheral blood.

The CDR3, as DNA: TGTGCCAGCAGTTCCGGGACTAGCGGGAGTAATGAGCAGTTCTTC. This codes for CASSSGTSGSNEQFF. This chain links TRBV27 with TRBJ2-1; 14 positions agree with TRBD2. J gave up 7 bases and V 4 bases, and 3 bases lay outside the gene matches. The CDR3 is 15 residues long. Germline V gene sequence: CDR1 MNHEY, CDR2 SMNVEV (reference sequence).